This TCR beta chain was captured in a study of shared clonotypes between healthy human individuals. The wider study: The plates for each donor numbered three CD4 naive, three CD4 memory, two CD8 naive and one CD8 memory. General study points: Memory subsets had estimated richness that was generally smaller than that of naive subsets.

Only CD45RO-negative cells positively selected for CCR7 counted as naive CD8 cells, so terminally differentiated effector memory CD45RA+ cells were excluded. As for this clone: As yet, its antigen is unknown.

The repertoire was sequenced with immunoSEQ multiplex PCR; TCRdb's copy has only in-frame clones and lacks some. The sample contains 750,000 to 1,000,000 clones, around 93% of which appear only once. The TCR was taken from a man aged 30-40 years in good health. The specimen sequenced was naive CD8+ T cells sorted from blood.

DNA for the CDR3: TGTGCCAGCAGTGCCCCTAGAGGTTCCTACAATGAGCAGTTCTTC. Translation gives CASSAPRGSYNEQFF. The chain has TRBV6-1 and TRBJ2-1; D not certain. The germline V and J ends were trimmed by 4 bases and 1 base, with 11 bases remaining between them. The CDR3 is made up of 15 amino acids. CDR1 and CDR2 from the germline V gene are MNHNS and SASEGT.